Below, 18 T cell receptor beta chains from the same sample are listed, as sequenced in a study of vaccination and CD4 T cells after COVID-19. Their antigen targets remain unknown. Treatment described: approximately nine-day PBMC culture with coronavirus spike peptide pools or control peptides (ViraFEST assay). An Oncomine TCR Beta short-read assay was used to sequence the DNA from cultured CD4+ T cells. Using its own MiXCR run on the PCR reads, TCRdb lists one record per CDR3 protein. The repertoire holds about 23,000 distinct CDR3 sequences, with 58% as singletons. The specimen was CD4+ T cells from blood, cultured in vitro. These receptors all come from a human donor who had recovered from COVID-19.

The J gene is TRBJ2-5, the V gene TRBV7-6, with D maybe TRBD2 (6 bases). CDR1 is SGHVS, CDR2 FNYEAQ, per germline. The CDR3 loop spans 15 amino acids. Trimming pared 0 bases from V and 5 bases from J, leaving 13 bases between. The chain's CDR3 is CASSLAAGRVETQYF. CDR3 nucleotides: TGTGCCAGCAGCTTAGCGGCGGGGCGGGTGGAGACCCAGTACTTC. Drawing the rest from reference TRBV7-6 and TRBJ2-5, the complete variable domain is GAGVSQSPRYKVTKRGQDVALRCDPISGHVSLYWYRQALGQGPEFLTYFNYEAQQDKSGLPNDRFSAERPEGSISTLTIQRTEQRDSAMYRCASSLAAGRVETQYFGPGTRLLVL.

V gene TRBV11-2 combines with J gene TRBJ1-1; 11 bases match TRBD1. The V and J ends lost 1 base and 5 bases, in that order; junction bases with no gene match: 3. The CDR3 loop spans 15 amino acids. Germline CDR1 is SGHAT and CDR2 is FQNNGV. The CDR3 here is CASSLGTGGGTEAFF. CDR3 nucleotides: TGTGCCAGCAGCTTAGGGACAGGGGGCGGGACTGAAGCTTTCTTT.

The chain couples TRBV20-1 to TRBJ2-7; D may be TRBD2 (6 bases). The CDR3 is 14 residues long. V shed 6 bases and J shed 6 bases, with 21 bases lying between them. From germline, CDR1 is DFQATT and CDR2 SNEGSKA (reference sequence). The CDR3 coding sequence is TGCAGTGCAGAAGACATCAGGGAGGTCGGCGAGCAGTACTTC. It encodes CSAEDIREVGEQYF.

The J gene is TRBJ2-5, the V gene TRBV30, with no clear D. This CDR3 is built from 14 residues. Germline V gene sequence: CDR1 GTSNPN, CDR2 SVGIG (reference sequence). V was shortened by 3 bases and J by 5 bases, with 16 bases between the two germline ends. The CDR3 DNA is TGTGCCTGGAGCGGCCCGGGTGGTTTGGAGACCCAGTACTTC. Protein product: CAWSGPGGLETQYF.

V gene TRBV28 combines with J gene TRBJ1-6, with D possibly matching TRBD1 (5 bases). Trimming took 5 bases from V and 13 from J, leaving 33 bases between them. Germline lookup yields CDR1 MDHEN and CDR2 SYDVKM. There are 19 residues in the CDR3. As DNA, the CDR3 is TGTGCCAGCAGTCCCCGGGGACTTTTATACCGCTCCTATAATTTGCCCCTCCACTTT. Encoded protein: CASSPRGLLYRSYNLPLHF. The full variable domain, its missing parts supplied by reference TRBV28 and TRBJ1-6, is DVKVTQSSRYLVKRTGEKVFLECVQDMDHENMFWYRQDPGLGLRLIYFSYDVKMKEKGDIPEGYSVSREKKERFSLILESASTNQTSMYLCASSPRGLLYRSYNLPLHFGNGTRLTVT.

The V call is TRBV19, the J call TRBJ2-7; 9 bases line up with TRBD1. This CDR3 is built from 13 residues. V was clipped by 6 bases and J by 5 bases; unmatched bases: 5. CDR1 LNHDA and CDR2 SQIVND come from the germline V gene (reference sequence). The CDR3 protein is CASRLQGAHEQYF. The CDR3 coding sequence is TGTGCCAGTAGGTTACAGGGGGCCCACGAGCAGTACTTC.

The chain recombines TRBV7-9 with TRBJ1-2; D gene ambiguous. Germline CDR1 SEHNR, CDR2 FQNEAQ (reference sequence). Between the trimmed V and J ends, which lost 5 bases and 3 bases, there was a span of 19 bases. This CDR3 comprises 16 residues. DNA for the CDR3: TGTGCCAGCAGCCGGGTTCCTAATCAGCGGGACTATGGCTACACCTTC. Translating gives CASSRVPNQRDYGYTF.

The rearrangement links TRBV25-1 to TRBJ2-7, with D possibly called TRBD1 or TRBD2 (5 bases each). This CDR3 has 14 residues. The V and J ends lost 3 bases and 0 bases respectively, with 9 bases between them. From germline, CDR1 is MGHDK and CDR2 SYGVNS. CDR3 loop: CASSEWGISYEQYF. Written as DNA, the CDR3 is TGTGCCAGCAGTGAGTGGGGGATCTCCTACGAGCAGTACTTC.

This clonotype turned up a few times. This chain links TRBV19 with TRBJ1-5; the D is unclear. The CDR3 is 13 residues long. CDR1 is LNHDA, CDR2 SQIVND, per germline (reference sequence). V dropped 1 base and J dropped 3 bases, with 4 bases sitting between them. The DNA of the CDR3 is TGTGCCAGTAGTATAGGGTACAATCAGCCCCAGCATTTT. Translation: CASSIGYNQPQHF. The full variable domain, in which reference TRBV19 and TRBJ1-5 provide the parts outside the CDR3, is DGGITQSPKYLFRKEGQNVTLSCEQNLNHDAMYWYRQDPGQGLRLIYYSQIVNDFQKGDIAEGYSVSREKKESFPLTVTSAQKNPTAFYLCASSIGYNQPQHFGDGTRLSIL.

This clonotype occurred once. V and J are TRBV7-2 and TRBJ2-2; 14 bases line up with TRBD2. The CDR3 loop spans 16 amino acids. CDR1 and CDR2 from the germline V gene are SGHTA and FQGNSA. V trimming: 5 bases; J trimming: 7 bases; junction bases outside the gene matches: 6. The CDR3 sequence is CASSQTSGRASGELFF. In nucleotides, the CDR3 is TGTGCCAGCAGCCAGACTAGCGGGAGGGCCAGCGGGGAGCTGTTTTTT.

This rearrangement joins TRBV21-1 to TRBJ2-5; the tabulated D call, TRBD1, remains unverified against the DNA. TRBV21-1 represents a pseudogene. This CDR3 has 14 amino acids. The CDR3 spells CASSNLGQRETQYF. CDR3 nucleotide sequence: TGTGCCAGCAGCAACTTGGGACAGCGGGAGACCCAGTACTTC.

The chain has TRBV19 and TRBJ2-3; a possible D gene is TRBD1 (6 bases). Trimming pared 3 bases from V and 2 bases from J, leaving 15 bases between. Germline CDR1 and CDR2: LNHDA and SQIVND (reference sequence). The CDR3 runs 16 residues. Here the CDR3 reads CASSIRTVEHTDTQYF. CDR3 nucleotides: TGTGCCAGTAGTATCCGGACAGTTGAGCACACAGATACGCAGTATTTT. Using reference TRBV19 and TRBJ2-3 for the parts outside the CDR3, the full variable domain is DGGITQSPKYLFRKEGQNVTLSCEQNLNHDAMYWYRQDPGQGLRLIYYSQIVNDFQKGDIAEGYSVSREKKESFPLTVTSAQKNPTAFYLCASSIRTVEHTDTQYFGPGTRLTVL.

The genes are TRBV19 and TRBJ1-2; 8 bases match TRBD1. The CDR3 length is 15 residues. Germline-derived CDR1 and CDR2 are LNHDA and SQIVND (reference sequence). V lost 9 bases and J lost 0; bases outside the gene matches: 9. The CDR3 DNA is TGTGCCAGCACTGGACAGGGAGCAACTAACTATGGCTACACCTTC. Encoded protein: CASTGQGATNYGYTF.

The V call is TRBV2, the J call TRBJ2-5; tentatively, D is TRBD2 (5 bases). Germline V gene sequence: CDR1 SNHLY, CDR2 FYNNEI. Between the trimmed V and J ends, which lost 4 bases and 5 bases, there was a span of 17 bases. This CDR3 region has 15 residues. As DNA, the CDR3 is TGTGCCAGCAGTGGGACGGGAAACCGTCGGGAGACCCAGTACTTC. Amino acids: CASSGTGNRRETQYF.

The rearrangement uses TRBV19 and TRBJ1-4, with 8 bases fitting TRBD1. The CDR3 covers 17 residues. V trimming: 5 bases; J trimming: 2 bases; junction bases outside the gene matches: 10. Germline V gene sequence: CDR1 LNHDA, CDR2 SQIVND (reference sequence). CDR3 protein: CASSAKGQGWTNEKLFF. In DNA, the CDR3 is TGTGCCAGTAGTGCCAAAGGACAGGGTTGGACTAATGAAAAACTGTTTTTT.

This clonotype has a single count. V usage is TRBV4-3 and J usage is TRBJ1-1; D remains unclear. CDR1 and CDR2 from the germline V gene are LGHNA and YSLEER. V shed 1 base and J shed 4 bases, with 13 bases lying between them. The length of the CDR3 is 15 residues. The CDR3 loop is CASSQAGIGFTEAFF. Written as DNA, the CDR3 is TGCGCCAGCAGCCAAGCGGGCATCGGATTCACTGAAGCTTTCTTT.

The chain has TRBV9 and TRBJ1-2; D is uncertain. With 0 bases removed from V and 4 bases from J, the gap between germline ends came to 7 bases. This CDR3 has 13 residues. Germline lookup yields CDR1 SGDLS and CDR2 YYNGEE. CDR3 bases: TGTGCCAGCAGCGTAGATCCGGGCTATGGCTACACCTTC. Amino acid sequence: CASSVDPGYGYTF. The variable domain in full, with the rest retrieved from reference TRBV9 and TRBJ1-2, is DSGVTQTPKHLITATGQRVTLRCSPRSGDLSVYWYQQSLDQGLQFLIQYYNGEERAKGNILERFSAQQFPDLHSELNLSSLELGDSALYFCASSVDPGYGYTFGSGTRLTVV.

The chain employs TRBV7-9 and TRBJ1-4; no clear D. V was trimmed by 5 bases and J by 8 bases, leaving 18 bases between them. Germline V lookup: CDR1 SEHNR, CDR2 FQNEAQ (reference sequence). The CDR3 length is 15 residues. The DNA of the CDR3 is TGTGCCAGCAGCCCCGGTGGGGTCGGCGTGGAAAAACTGTTTTTT. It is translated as CASSPGGVGVEKLFF.